The 15 T cell receptor beta chains given below trace back to one sample, sequenced in a study of blood T cells in healthy people across ages. Through a sample-barcoded 5' primer and a J-beta primer mix, a second PCR was run for roughly 7 to 12 cycles. TCRdb fed the 5' RACE reads into MiXCR, producing one record per CDR3 protein. The sample shows 1.5 million to 2 million distinct CDR3 sequences, roughly two fifths of them seen only once. The sample comprised blood. The receptors were gathered from a human donor in good health.

The rearrangement joins TRBV11-3 to TRBJ2-7, with D unclear. The CDR3 runs to 16 residues. The germline V and J ends were trimmed by 9 bases and 1 base, with 22 bases remaining between them. Germline V gene data show CDR1 as SGHNT and CDR2 as YENEEA. CDR3 sequence (DNA): TGTGCCAGTAGCACCTCATTCCGGCGCAAGTCCTACGAGCAGTACTTC. It is translated as CASSTSFRRKSYEQYF.

V usage is TRBV10-3 and J usage is TRBJ1-1; TRBD1 matches 7 bases. The CDR3 sequence is 15 residues long. Germline V CDR1 and CDR2: ENHRY, SYGVKD. V shed 1 base and J 11 bases; nucleotides not matched to a gene: 13. The CDR3 DNA is TGTGCCATCAGTGAGTTGGCAGGGGGTCCCTCGGGGGCTTTCTTT. Its translation: CAISELAGGPSGAFF.

The V and J genes are TRBV5-6 and TRBJ2-5; 7 bases match TRBD1. Germline-derived CDR1 and CDR2 are SGHDT and YYEEEE. The CDR3 covers 17 residues. V shed 3 bases and J 1 base; nucleotides not matched to a gene: 12. CDR3 protein: CASSSGGNRQGQETQYF. The CDR3 region has the DNA TGTGCCAGCAGCTCCGGCGGAAACCGACAGGGCCAAGAGACCCAGTACTTC.

The V and J genes are TRBV10-3 and TRBJ2-5, with D possibly matching TRBD2 (6 bases). This CDR3 comprises 15 residues. The germline V and J ends were trimmed by 3 bases and 3 bases, with 14 bases remaining between them. Germline V lookup: CDR1 ENHRY, CDR2 SYGVKD. In DNA, the CDR3 is TGTGCCATCAGTGACGGCGGGGCACTAGAAGAGACCCAGTACTTC. This sequence encodes CAISDGGALEETQYF.

The chain employs TRBV7-8 and TRBJ1-2; possibly TRBD1 for D (6 bases). Deletions cut 0 bases from V and 5 bases from J, with 10 bases between. Germline CDR1 and CDR2: SGHVS and FQNEAQ. The CDR3 has 14 amino acids. The CDR3 loop is CASSLAPGVYGYTF. CDR3 DNA: TGTGCCAGCAGCTTAGCTCCAGGGGTTTATGGCTACACCTTC.

This clonotype was counted a few times. The gene calls are TRBV27 and TRBJ1-2; no definite D call. Germline V lookup: CDR1 MNHEY, CDR2 SMNVEV (reference sequence). This CDR3 comprises 15 residues. Trimming took off 4 bases at V and 4 bases at J, with 16 bases between the two ends. CDR3: CASSSVFTTSYGYTF. CDR3 nucleotide sequence: TGTGCCAGCAGTTCGGTTTTCACAACGAGCTATGGCTACACCTTC.

The chain recombines TRBV4-1 with TRBJ2-5, with D possibly matching TRBD2 (7 bases). The length of the CDR3 is 16 residues. CDR1 and CDR2 (germline): MGHRA, YSYEKL. Trimming cost V 6 bases and J 6 bases, with 23 bases left between them. CDR3 in DNA: TGCGCCAGCAGTGCGATTGGGGGGGGCGCGGGGAAGACCCAGTACTTC. This sequence encodes CASSAIGGGAGKTQYF.

This clonotype was detected once. The chain is built from TRBV29-1 and TRBJ2-7, with TRBD1 matching over 8 bases. The CDR3 totals 12 residues. The germline V gene has CDR1 SQVTM and CDR2 ANQGSEA. The V gene end was trimmed by 6 bases and the J gene end by 6 bases; junction bases not matched to a gene: 7. Here the CDR3 DNA reads TGCAGCGTAGGGGACAGGTGGTGCGAGCAGTACTTC. Its translation is CSVGDRWCEQYF.

The count of this clonotype is one. V gene TRBV19 combines with J gene TRBJ1-5, with TRBD1 as a possible D gene (5 bases). The CDR3 loop spans 16 amino acids. Trimming pared 6 bases from V and 2 bases from J, leaving 17 bases between. Per the germline V gene, CDR1 is LNHDA and CDR2 is SQIVND (reference sequence). This CDR3 reads CASSTPGLFGNQPQHF. CDR3 coding DNA: TGTGCCAGTAGCACCCCAGGGTTGTTTGGCAATCAGCCCCAGCATTTT.

This clonotype was seen repeatedly, ten times or more. This chain uses TRBV6-5 with TRBJ2-7, with TRBD1 identical over 7 bases. Germline V gene lookup returns CDR1 MNHEY and CDR2 SVGAGI. With 5 bases clipped from V and 3 bases from J, the junction kept 7 bases outside the gene matches. This CDR3 spans 14 amino acids. CDR3 DNA sequence: TGTGCCAGCAGTACCCAGGGGGAACGCTACGAGCAGTACTTC. This translates into CASSTQGERYEQYF.

This chain connects TRBV12-3 or TRBV12-4 to TRBJ2-3; 16 bases agree with TRBD2. This CDR3 contains 16 residues. V shed 8 bases and J 4 bases; nucleotides not matched to a gene: 6. The CDR3 DNA reads TGTGCCAGCCGGGGACTAGCGGGAGGGTCATCAGATACGCAGTATTTT. It translates to CASRGLAGGSSDTQYF.

This clonotype was seen a few times. The CDR3 is CASSPSEGAITDTQYF. CDR3 nucleotides: TGCGCCAGCAGCCCGTCCGAGGGGGCTATTACAGATACGCAGTATTTT. The rearrangement links TRBV5-1 to TRBJ2-3; 7 bases line up with TRBD1. The length of the CDR3 is 16 residues. CDR1 and CDR2 (germline): SGHRS, YFSETQ. Germline trimming cut 4 bases from V and 3 bases from J; bases unmatched to any gene: 11.

In this sample, this clonotype turned up many times. This sequence joins TRBV4-3 and TRBJ2-7; D gene ambiguous. Germline-derived CDR1 and CDR2 are LGHNA and YSLEER. The CDR3 length is 15 residues. The ends were cut back, 1 base at V and 0 bases at J, with 10 bases in the middle. As DNA, the CDR3 is TGCGCCAGCAGCCAAGCCGTACAACCCTCCTACGAGCAGTACTTC. It is translated as CASSQAVQPSYEQYF.

The genes are TRBV11-3 and TRBJ2-3; D remains ambiguous. CDR1 and CDR2 from the germline V gene are SGHNT and YENEEA. Trimming shortened V by 3 bases and J by 0 bases, and 7 bases separated the two germline ends. This CDR3 region has 14 residues. The CDR3 coding sequence is TGTGCCAGCAGCTTTACCCAAAGCACAGATACGCAGTATTTT. It is translated as CASSFTQSTDTQYF.

The V gene is TRBV12-3 or TRBV12-4, the J gene TRBJ1-1; D is unresolved. The CDR3 is 11 amino acids. The ends were cut back, 3 bases at V and 6 bases at J, with 5 bases in the middle. The CDR3 spells CASSFLAEAFF. The CDR3 DNA reads TGTGCCAGCAGTTTTCTGGCTGAAGCTTTCTTT.